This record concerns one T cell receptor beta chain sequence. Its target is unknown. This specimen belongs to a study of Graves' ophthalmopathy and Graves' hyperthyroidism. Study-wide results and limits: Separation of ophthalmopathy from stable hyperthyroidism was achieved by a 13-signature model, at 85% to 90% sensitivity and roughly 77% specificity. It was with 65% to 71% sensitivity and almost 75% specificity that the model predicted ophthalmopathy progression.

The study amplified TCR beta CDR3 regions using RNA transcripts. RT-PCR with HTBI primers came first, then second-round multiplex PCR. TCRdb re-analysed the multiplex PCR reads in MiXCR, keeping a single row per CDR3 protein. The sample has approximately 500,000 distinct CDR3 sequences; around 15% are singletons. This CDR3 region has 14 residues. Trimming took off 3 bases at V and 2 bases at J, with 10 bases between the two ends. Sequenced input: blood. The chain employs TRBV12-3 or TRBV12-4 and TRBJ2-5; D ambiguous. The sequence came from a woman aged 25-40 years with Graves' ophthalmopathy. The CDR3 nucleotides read TGTGCCAGCAGTTTGCAGGCCGAGCAAGAGACCCAGTACTTC. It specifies CASSLQAEQETQYF.